This T cell receptor beta chain was sequenced for a study of T cells in localized non-small cell lung cancer (dated by TCRdb to 2020 to 2022). Study-wide context: The study examined T cell repertoires in roughly 240 patients with early-stage NSCLC and compared tumors with uninvolved tumor-adjacent lungs. The cohort comprised 236 treatment-naïve NSCLC patients with resected, localized lung tumors. Of the NSCLC patients, about 130 were male and approximately 110 were female, and the mean age was approximately 66 years. On the study overall, not on this receptor specifically: Uninvolved tumor-adjacent lung showed the highest T cell clonality, higher than tumor, which suggests more focused antigenic responses in the uninvolved tumor-adjacent lung. Because multi-region tumor sequencing was not performed, intratumor heterogeneity could not be ruled out. Since the design was exploratory, TCR variables were selected using unadjusted p-values with no false-discovery rate correction. A median of approximately 57 of the top 100 tumor clones were detected in paired uninvolved adjacent lung, and around 30 of these tumor clones were also found among the top 100 clones of the paired uninvolved adjacent lung. Higher blood T cell density associated with longer overall survival, while higher adjacent-lung clonality associated with shorter survival.

As regards this clone: What this receptor recognizes is not known. There are no base qualities to consult, and no much larger clone falls within one base.

Trimming leaves V shorter by 4 bases and J shorter by 4 bases, with the junction holding 7 bases beyond the gene matches. From cysteine to phenylalanine, the CDR3 is 16 amino acids long. The kept DNA is CDR3 alone, 48 bases in frame from the first base. The germline V gene specifies SGHRS as CDR1 and YFSETQ as CDR2. At diagnosis, tumor, uninvolved tumor-adjacent lung and peripheral blood were collected and then preserved as a mix of FFPE and fresh-frozen material. For TCR repertoire profiling, the blood samples were analyzed as peripheral blood mononuclear cells. The immunoSEQ Assay was used to sequence TCR beta CDR3 regions from DNA. The original pipeline was this. To compute T cell density, TCR beta template counts were normalized to usable DNA, which was estimated by amplifying housekeeping genes. The preseqR package was used to estimate richness by extrapolating to 400,000 templates for PBMC samples and to 120,000 templates for tissue samples. Clonality was defined as one minus Pielou's evenness. Tissue-enriched TCRs were identified by differential abundance testing using productive amino-acid clonotypes, minimum total count 5 and alpha 0.1. The Jaccard Index and the Morisita Overlap Index were used to quantify repertoire overlap between compartments. GLIPH grouped TCR beta CDR3s together with public tetramer-defined viral CDR3s, and a viral motif had to include at least three viral sequences and also show V-gene enrichment. The immuneACCESS repertoire file appears here via TCRdb, limited to in-frame rearrangements. These files lack a portion of the clones; in checked studies, under half of the deficit traces to unresolved V genes, and the cause of the others is not known. Clonal size and the V and J genes are those of that table, whereas D and trimming came from the DNA. For this sample there are 50,000 to 70,000 clones; 81% appear just once. Jointly, the top ten make up around 4.6% of the sample.

This clonotype originated in a man between 40 and 70 years old with stage II lung adenocarcinoma. Source: PBMCs, taken before any cancer treatment. The chain is assembled from TRBV5-1 and TRBJ2-1, and 11 bases in between align with TRBD2. CDR3 loop: CASSPGASGRYNEQFF. In nucleotides, the sequence is TGCGCCAGCAGCCCTGGGGCTAGCGGGAGGTACAATGAGCAGTTCTTC.